One and the same sample provided the 31 T cell receptor beta chains below, sequenced in a study of Graves' ophthalmopathy and Graves' hyperthyroidism. Amplification of the TCR beta CDR3 regions used RNA transcripts (as template). After a first-round RT-PCR with HTBI primers, a second-round multiplex PCR was run. TCRdb reprocessed the multiplex PCR reads with MiXCR, giving one entry per CDR3 protein. The sample lists hundreds of thousands of distinct CDR3 sequences; around 42% were seen once. The sequencing input was peripheral blood. These receptors all stem from an adult man with Graves' ophthalmopathy.

This clonotype was seen only a few times. This rearrangement joins TRBV6-5 to TRBJ1-2, with D hard to call. The germline V gene encodes CDR1 MNHEY and CDR2 SVGAGI. Trimming took off 2 bases at V and 2 bases at J, with 6 bases between the two ends. The CDR3 loop spans 13 amino acids. The CDR3 DNA reads TGTGCCAGCAGTTACGGAGGGAACTATGGCTACACCTTC. It translates to CASSYGGNYGYTF.

About this clonotype itself: One end of the junction fails to match germline, which may point to a read error. The rearrangement joins TRBV10-3 to TRBJ2-2; possibly TRBD1 for D (6 bases). The CDR3 sequence is 14 residues long. The V gene's germline CDR1 is ENHRY and CDR2 SYGVKD. The CDR3 nucleotides read TGTGCCAGCAGTTCCCCAGGGGACACCGGGGAGCTGTTTTTT. It is translated as CASSSPGDTGELFF.

DNA for the CDR3: TGTGCCAGCTCACCAGACATAAGCTGGTACGAGCAGTACTTC. It yields the protein CASSPDISWYEQYF. This sequence joins TRBV18 and TRBJ2-7; D ambiguous. V shed 2 bases and J shed 4 bases, with 12 bases lying between them. CDR1 and CDR2 from the germline V gene are KGHSH and LQKENI. This CDR3 has 14 residues.

The chain couples TRBV6-5 to TRBJ1-2, with a tentative D call TRBD1 (6 bases). The CDR3 spans 16 residues. Trimming stripped 0 bases from V and 1 base from J, with 12 bases between. CDR1 MNHEY and CDR2 SVGAGI come from the germline V gene. DNA for the CDR3: TGTGCCAGCAGTTACTCGAGGACAGCGATTAACTATGGCTACACCTTC. Its protein product is CASSYSRTAINYGYTF.

This clonotype was recorded a few times. The chain combines TRBV5-1 with TRBJ2-6, with D perhaps TRBD1 (5 bases). V lost 5 bases and J 0 bases, leaving 12 bases between the germline ends. CDR1 and CDR2 (germline): SGHRS, YFSETQ. CDR3 length equals 16 residues. The CDR3 region is CASRKDTSSGANVLTF. The CDR3 bases are TGCGCCAGCAGGAAGGACACCTCCTCTGGGGCCAACGTCCTGACTTTC.

The chain couples TRBV20-1 to TRBJ2-7; TRBD2 matches at 14 bases. V gave up 4 bases and J gave up 4 bases; unmatched junction bases: 9. CDR3 length: 16 amino acids. Per the germline V gene, CDR1 is DFQATT and CDR2 is SNEGSKA (reference sequence). The CDR3 is CSATRLAGGLIYEQYF. CDR3 nucleotide sequence: TGCAGTGCTACCCGACTAGCGGGAGGGCTAATATACGAGCAGTACTTC.

Only a few counts were recorded for this clonotype. The V and J genes are TRBV29-1 and TRBJ1-1; tentative D call: TRBD1 (5 bases). Germline-derived CDR1 and CDR2 are SQVTM and ANQGSEA. The ends were cut back, 1 base at V and 7 bases at J, with 25 bases in the middle. The CDR3 covers 17 residues. The CDR3 coding sequence is TGCAGCGTTGAAGGCGGGGCCGGGGAACGGGACGACATTGAAGCTTTCTTT. This sequence encodes CSVEGGAGERDDIEAFF.

A note on this clonotype: A read error may produce the germline difference seen at one junction end. The rearrangement uses TRBV6-1 and TRBJ2-2, with 9 bases matching TRBD1. Germline V gives CDR1 MNHNS, CDR2 SASEGT. The CDR3 sequence is 15 residues long. CDR3 nucleotides: TGCGCCAGCAGTGACCGACAGGGGGGGACCGGGGAGCTGTTTTTT. This gives the protein CASSDRQGGTGELFF.

The rearrangement joins TRBV2 to TRBJ1-4; TRBD1 aligns across 9 bases. Germline CDR1 SNHLY, CDR2 FYNNEI. This CDR3 has 16 residues. Trimming cost V 5 bases and J 7 bases; bases outside gene matches: 11. The CDR3: CASSQGQGGGVEKLFF. The DNA of the CDR3 is TGTGCCAGCAGTCAGGGACAGGGAGGGGGGGTTGAAAAACTGTTTTTT.

This clonotype has just a few counts. The chain employs TRBV2 and TRBJ1-3; no clear D. CDR3 length equals 12 residues. The germline gives CDR1 SNHLY, CDR2 FYNNEI. V was clipped by 2 bases and J by 14 bases, with 13 bases between them. The CDR3 loop reads CASSENQRAVYF. The CDR3 DNA sequence: TGTGCCAGCAGTGAAAACCAGCGCGCCGTATATTTT.

The rearrangement joins TRBV12-3 or TRBV12-4 to TRBJ2-7, with 8 bases that match TRBD1. Trimming took 1 base from V and 3 from J; bases not matched to a gene: 5. The CDR3 totals 15 residues. The CDR3 DNA reads TGTGCCAGCAGTTTAGGACAGGGGATCCGCTACGAGCAGTACTTC. Translated, it gives CASSLGQGIRYEQYF.

This clonotype was found many times. V and J are TRBV15 and TRBJ1-4; D unresolved. V was shortened by 7 bases and J by 8 bases, with 8 bases between the two germline ends. Germline CDR1 and CDR2: LNHNV and YYDKDF (reference sequence). This CDR3 comprises 11 residues. CDR3 in amino acids: CATIGGEKLFF. CDR3 nucleotides: TGTGCCACCATCGGCGGGGAAAAACTGTTTTTT.

This clonotype was observed a few times. This rearrangement joins TRBV7-2 to TRBJ2-2; no reliable D call. V lost 0 bases to trimming and J lost 0 bases, with 8 bases between them. CDR3 length: 16 amino acids. CDR1 and CDR2 (germline): SGHTA, FQGNSA. In DNA form, the CDR3 reads TGTGCCAGCAGCTTAGCCTCGCACCCGAACACCGGGGAGCTGTTTTTT. Translation: CASSLASHPNTGELFF.

The chain carries TRBV2 and TRBJ2-2; 12 bases line up with TRBD2. Germline V CDR1 and CDR2: SNHLY, FYNNEI. Germline trimming cut 5 bases from V and 4 bases from J; bases unmatched to any gene: 5. The CDR3 has 16 residues. The CDR3 spells CASSSGTSGPTGELFF. CDR3 sequence (DNA): TGTGCCAGCAGTTCCGGGACTAGCGGGCCCACCGGGGAGCTGTTTTTT.

In its sample, this clonotype was seen many times. V gene TRBV25-1 combines with J gene TRBJ2-5, with D perhaps TRBD2 (6 bases). The germline V gene has CDR1 MGHDK and CDR2 SYGVNS. Deletions cut 3 bases from V and 6 bases from J, with 8 bases between. The CDR3 runs to 12 residues. The CDR3 coding sequence is TGTGCCAGCAGTGATGGGGGGAAGACCCAGTACTTC. Its translation is CASSDGGKTQYF.

In its sample, this clonotype was seen a few times. The chain recombines TRBV12-3 or TRBV12-4 with TRBJ2-5, with D possibly called TRBD1 or TRBD2 (5 bases each). The germline V and J ends were trimmed by 7 bases and 2 bases, with 11 bases remaining between them. This CDR3 is 13 amino acids long. The CDR3 region has the DNA TGTGCCAGCACCAGGGAGACACAAGAGACCCAGTACTTC. Translating gives CASTRETQETQYF.

The chain combines TRBV2 with TRBJ2-7; TRBD1 matches 9 bases. V was clipped by 8 bases and J by 5 bases; unmatched bases: 10. Looked up from germline, CDR1 is SNHLY and CDR2 is FYNNEI. The CDR3 is made up of 14 amino acids. CDR3 sequence (DNA): TGTGCCAGCTCATCGGGACAGGGAGGCCACGAGCAGTACTTC. Translating it yields CASSSGQGGHEQYF.

The chain is built from TRBV7-2 and TRBJ2-2; 8 nucleotides match TRBD2. The junction had 7 bases not matched to a gene; V was cut back by 5 bases and J by 2 bases. The CDR3 is 16 residues long. From germline, CDR1 is SGHTA and CDR2 FQGNSA. The CDR3, as DNA: TGTGCCAGCAGCCAAGTCAGCGGGAGTAACACCGGGGAGCTGTTTTTT. Translated, it gives CASSQVSGSNTGELFF.

V is TRBV11-1 and J is TRBJ1-3; D perhaps matches TRBD1 (6 bases). CDR3 length: 16 residues. The germline gives CDR1 SGHAT, CDR2 FQDESV (reference sequence). Trimming cost V 5 bases and J 2 bases, with 16 bases left between them. This CDR3 is CASSIKSRDTGNTIYF. In DNA form, the CDR3 reads TGTGCCAGCAGCATAAAATCCCGGGACACTGGAAACACCATATATTTT.

The rearrangement joins TRBV6-5 to TRBJ1-4; no reliable D call. In germline, CDR1 is MNHEY, CDR2 SVGAGI. The ends were cut back, 5 bases at V and 4 bases at J, with 8 bases in the middle. The CDR3 contains 13 residues. The CDR3, as DNA: TGTGCCAGCAGTGTTCTGGGTAATGAAAAACTGTTTTTT. Translating it yields CASSVLGNEKLFF.

The chain has TRBV19 and TRBJ1-2; D remains ambiguous. Trimming took 3 bases from V and 1 from J, leaving 3 bases between them. Germline loops: CDR1 LNHDA, CDR2 SQIVND (reference sequence). The CDR3 is 12 amino acids. CDR3 bases: TGTGCCAGTAGTATCAGTAACTATGGCTACACCTTC. Residues: CASSISNYGYTF.

This clonotype was recorded once. The rearrangement uses TRBV28 and TRBJ2-5; 9 positions agree with TRBD1. CDR1 and CDR2 from the germline V gene are MDHEN and SYDVKM. This CDR3 spans 15 amino acids. V shed 5 bases, J shed 2 bases, and the junction held 6 bases outside the gene matches. The CDR3 DNA reads as TGTGCCAGCAGTCCATCAGGGACAGGGCAAGAGACCCAGTACTTC. Translating gives CASSPSGTGQETQYF.

This clonotype has just a few counts. The chain links TRBV24-1 to TRBJ1-1; no clear D. The V end lost 5 bases, the J end lost 1 base, and 7 bases lay between the germline ends. In germline, CDR1 is KGHDR, CDR2 SFDVKD. The CDR3 loop spans 13 amino acids. In DNA form, the CDR3 reads TGTGCCACCAGTGCCCCATCGAACACTGAAGCTTTCTTT. Amino acid sequence: CATSAPSNTEAFF.

The chain combines TRBV18 with TRBJ1-1; D possibly corresponds to TRBD1 (5 bases). CDR1 and CDR2 from the germline V gene are KGHSH and LQKENI. Trimming stripped 3 bases from V and 0 bases from J, with 11 bases between. The CDR3 is 15 amino acids. CDR3 nucleotides: TGTGCCAGCTCACCGACCGGGACTTTGAACACTGAAGCTTTCTTT. This encodes CASSPTGTLNTEAFF.

Only a few counts were recorded for this clonotype. This chain uses TRBV5-5 with TRBJ1-3; D is unresolved. This CDR3 has 12 residues. Germline CDR1 reads SGHKS; CDR2 reads YYEKEE (reference sequence). The ends were cut back, 4 bases at V and 3 bases at J, with 5 bases in the middle. The CDR3 DNA is TGTGCCAGCAGCAACTATGGAAACACCATATATTTT. Translated: CASSNYGNTIYF.

Concerning this clonotype: Compared with germline, one end of the junction differs, possibly owing to a read error. The gene calls are TRBV11-3 and TRBJ2-7; D might be TRBD1 or TRBD2, each matching 5 bases. There are 16 residues in the CDR3. CDR1 and CDR2 from the germline V gene are SGHNT and YENEEA. CDR3 in DNA: TGTGCCAGCAGCTTAACGATGGGGGTGCCCCTCGACGAGCAGCACTTC. Protein: CASSLTMGVPLDEQHF.

This sequence joins TRBV25-1 and TRBJ1-2; D not resolved. The CDR3 is made up of 13 amino acids. V lost 4 bases, J lost 2 bases, and 8 bases lay in between. The germline V gene has CDR1 MGHDK and CDR2 SYGVNS. The CDR3 region has the DNA TGTGCCAGCAGTGGGAGGGAAAACTATGGCTACACCTTC. Translation: CASSGRENYGYTF.

As concerns this clonotype: A read error may be the cause here, since a much bigger clone is one base away. V and J are TRBV5-6 and TRBJ2-7, with 7 bases identical to TRBD1. V shed 0 bases, J shed 6 bases, and the junction held 3 bases outside the gene matches. The CDR3 is made up of 13 amino acids. Germline assignment: CDR1 SGHDT and CDR2 YYEEEE. The CDR3 is CASSLGQGCEQYF. DNA of the CDR3: TGTGCCAGCAGCTTGGGACAGGGTTGCGAGCAGTACTTC.

The chain is built from TRBV19 and TRBJ2-7; D possibly corresponds to TRBD2 (7 bases). Trimming took 8 bases from V and 3 from J, leaving 14 bases between them. The germline V gene encodes CDR1 LNHDA and CDR2 SQIVND (reference sequence). The CDR3 covers 13 residues. The CDR3 sequence: CASGNGGHYEQYF. Written as DNA, the CDR3 is TGTGCCAGTGGCAACGGGGGGCACTACGAGCAGTACTTC.

The chain has TRBV5-8 and TRBJ1-5, with D unresolved. Trimming left V 0 bases short and J 0 bases short, with 7 bases between. The CDR3 has 15 residues. Germline V gene data show CDR1 as SGHTS and CDR2 as YDEGEE. Here the CDR3 DNA reads TGTGCCAGCAGCTTGGAAACCATTAGCAATCAGCCCCAGCATTTT. Encoded protein: CASSLETISNQPQHF.

V and J are TRBV7-2 and TRBJ2-6, with 8 bases identical to TRBD1. The CDR3 length is 13 residues. Germline V gives CDR1 SGHTA, CDR2 FQGNSA. The ends lost 6 bases at V and 12 bases at J; junction bases unmatched: 7. CDR3 amino acids: CASRTGQGGVLTF. The CDR3 DNA reads as TGTGCCAGCAGGACCGGACAGGGCGGCGTCCTGACTTTC.